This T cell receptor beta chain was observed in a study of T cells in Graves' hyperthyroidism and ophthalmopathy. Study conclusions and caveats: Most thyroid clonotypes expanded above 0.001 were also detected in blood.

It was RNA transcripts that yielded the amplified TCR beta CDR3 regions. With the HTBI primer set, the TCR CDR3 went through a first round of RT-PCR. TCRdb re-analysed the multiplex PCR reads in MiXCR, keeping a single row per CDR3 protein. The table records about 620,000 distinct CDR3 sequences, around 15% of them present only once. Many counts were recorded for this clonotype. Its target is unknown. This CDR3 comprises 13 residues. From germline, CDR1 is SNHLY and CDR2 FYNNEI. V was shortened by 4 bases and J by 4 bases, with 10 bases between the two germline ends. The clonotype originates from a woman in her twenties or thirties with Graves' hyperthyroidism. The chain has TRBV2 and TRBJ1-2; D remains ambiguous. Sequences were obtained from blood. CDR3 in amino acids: CASSADGGYGYTF. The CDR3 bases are TGTGCCAGCAGTGCCGACGGCGGCTATGGCTACACCTTC. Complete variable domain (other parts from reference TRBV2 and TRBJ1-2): EPEVTQTPSHQVTQMGQEVILRCVPISNHLYFYWYRQILGQKVEFLVSFYNNEISEKSEIFDDQFSVERPDGSNFTLKIRSTKLEDSAMYFCASSADGGYGYTFGSGTRLTVV.